The clone carrying this T cell receptor beta chain was picked up a small number of times. No antigen is known for it. Generation of TCR beta libraries employed quantitative 5'-RACE incorporating molecular barcodes. TCRdb reanalysed the 5' RACE reads using MiXCR and keeps one entry per CDR3 protein. The data contain around 30,000 distinct CDR3 sequences, around 6.7% of them singletons. These data come from a study of CD8 T cells in ankylosing spondylitis. Notes on the study in general: Past studies reported some motif variants in reactive arthritis synovial fluid and blood. The study identified a TCR beta motif of about eight highly homologous variants that appeared characteristic of ankylosing spondylitis blood. There was reportedly significant enrichment of clones that were disease-linked in matched ankylosing spondylitis synovial fluid.

The CDR3 is 15 residues long. The V gene end was trimmed by 7 bases and the J gene end by 2 bases; junction bases not matched to a gene: 7. This receptor was obtained from a male donor with ankylosing spondylitis or in good health (not recorded which). Sequencing used blood, either unsorted or a sorted T cell fraction (not recorded which). The chain uses TRBV12-3 or TRBV12-4 and TRBJ2-1; 8 bases line up with TRBD2. The CDR3 DNA sequence: TGTGCCAGCACCTATCGGGAGGGGCCCTACAATGAGCAGTTCTTC. Residues: CASTYREGPYNEQFF.